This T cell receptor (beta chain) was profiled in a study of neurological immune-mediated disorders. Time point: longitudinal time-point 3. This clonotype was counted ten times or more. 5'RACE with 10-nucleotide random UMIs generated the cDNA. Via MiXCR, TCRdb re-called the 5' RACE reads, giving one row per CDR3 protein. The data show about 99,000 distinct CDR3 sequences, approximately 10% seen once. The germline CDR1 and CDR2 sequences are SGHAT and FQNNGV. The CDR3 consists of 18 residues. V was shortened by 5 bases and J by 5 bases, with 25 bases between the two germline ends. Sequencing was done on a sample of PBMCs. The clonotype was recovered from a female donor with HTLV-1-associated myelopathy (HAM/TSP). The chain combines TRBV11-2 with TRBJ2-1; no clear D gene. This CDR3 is CASSPPFEVRTSDNEQFF. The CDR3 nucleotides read TGTGCCAGCAGCCCCCCTTTCGAGGTCCGAACATCCGACAATGAGCAGTTCTTC.